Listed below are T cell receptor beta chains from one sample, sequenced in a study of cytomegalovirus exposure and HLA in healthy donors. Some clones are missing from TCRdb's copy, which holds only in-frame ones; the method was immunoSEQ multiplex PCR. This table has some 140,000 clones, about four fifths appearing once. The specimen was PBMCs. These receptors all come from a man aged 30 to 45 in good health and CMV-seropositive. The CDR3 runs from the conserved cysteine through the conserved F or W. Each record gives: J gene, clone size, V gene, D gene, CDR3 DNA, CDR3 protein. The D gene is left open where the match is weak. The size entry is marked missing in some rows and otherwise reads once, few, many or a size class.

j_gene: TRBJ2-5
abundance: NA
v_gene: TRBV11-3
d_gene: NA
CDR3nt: TGTGCCAGCAGCTTATCCGGGACAAGGGAGACCCAGTACTTC
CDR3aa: CASSLSGTRETQYF

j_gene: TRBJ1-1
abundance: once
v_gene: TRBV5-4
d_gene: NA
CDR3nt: TGTGCCAGCAGCTTAAGCCCGAACACTGAAGCTTTCTTT
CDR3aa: CASSLSPNTEAFF

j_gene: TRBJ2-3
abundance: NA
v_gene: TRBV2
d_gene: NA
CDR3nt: TGTGCCAGCACGGGGAGCGGAGATACGCAGTATTTT
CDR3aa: CASTGSGDTQYF

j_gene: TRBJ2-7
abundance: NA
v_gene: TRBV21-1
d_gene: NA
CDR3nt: TGTGCCAGCAGCGGACCCCCGCAGGGAATCCCGTACGAGCAGTACTTC
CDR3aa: CASSGPPQGIPYEQYF

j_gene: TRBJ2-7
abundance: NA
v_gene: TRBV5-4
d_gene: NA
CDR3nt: TGTGCCAGCAGCCTATACTACCGTGAAGAGCAGTACTTC
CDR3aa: CASSLYYREEQYF

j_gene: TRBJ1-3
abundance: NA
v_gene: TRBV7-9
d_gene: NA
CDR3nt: TGTGCCAGCAGCTTTCGGGGGGCCTGGAACACCATATATTTT
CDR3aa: CASSFRGAWNTIYF

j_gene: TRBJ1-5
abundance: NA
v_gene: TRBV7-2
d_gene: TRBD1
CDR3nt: TGTGCCAGCAGCCCTGGACAGGCAGGCAATCAGCCCCAGCATTTT
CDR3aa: CASSPGQAGNQPQHF

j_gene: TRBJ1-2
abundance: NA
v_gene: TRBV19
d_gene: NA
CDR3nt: TGTGCCAGTAGTATAGGATGGCAGGCCGTTTATGGCTACACCTTC
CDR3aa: CASSIGWQAVYGYTF

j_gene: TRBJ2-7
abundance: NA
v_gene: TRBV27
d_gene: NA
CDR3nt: TGTGCCAGCAGTTTTACAGGAATCGAGCAGTACTTC
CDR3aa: CASSFTGIEQYF

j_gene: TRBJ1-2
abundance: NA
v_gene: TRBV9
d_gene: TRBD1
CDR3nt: TGTGCCAGCAGCGAGAGGACAGGAATTATGGCAGTCACCTTC
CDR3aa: CASSERTGIMAVTF

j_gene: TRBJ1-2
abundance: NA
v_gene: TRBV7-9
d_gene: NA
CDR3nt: TGTGCCAGCAGCACACGGGACACCCTCGTTGGCTACACCTTC
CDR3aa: CASSTRDTLVGYTF

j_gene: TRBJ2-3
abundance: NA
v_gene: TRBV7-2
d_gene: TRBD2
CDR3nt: TGTGCCAGCAGCTTAGGGACTAGCGGGAGGGCCCGCACAGATACGCAGTATTTT
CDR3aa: CASSLGTSGRARTDTQYF

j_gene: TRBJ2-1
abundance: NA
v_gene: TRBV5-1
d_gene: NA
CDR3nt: TGCGCCAGCAGCTCCCGGGATTTCTCCTACAATGAGCAGTTCTTC
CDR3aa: CASSSRDFSYNEQFF

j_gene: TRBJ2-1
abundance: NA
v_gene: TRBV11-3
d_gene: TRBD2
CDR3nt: TGTGCCAGCAGCTCCTCGGCTAGCGGTTACAATGAGCAGTTCTTC
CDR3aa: CASSSSASGYNEQFF

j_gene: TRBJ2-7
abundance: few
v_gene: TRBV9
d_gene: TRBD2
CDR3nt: TGTGCCAGCAGCGTAGGGGATAGCGGGAGAACCAACGAGCAGTACTTC
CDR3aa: CASSVGDSGRTNEQYF

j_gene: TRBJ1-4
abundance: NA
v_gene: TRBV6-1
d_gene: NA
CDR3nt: TGTGCCAGCAGTGGCAGGGAGGGAACAGGGAGGAATGAAAAACTGTTTTTT
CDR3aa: CASSGREGTGRNEKLFF

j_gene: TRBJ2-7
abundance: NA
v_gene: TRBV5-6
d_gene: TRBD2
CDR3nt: TGTGCCAGCAGCTTATCACTAGCGGGTTCTCGCTCCTACGAGCAGTACTTC
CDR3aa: CASSLSLAGSRSYEQYF

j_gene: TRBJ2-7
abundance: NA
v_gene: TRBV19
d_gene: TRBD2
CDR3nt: TGTGCCAGTAGTATAGAGGATAGCGGGGGCCACGAGCAGTACTTC
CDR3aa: CASSIEDSGGHEQYF

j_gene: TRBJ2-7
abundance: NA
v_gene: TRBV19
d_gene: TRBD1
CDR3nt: TGTGCCAGGACAGGGCGAGGGGCCTACGAGCAGTACTTC
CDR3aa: CARTGRGAYEQYF

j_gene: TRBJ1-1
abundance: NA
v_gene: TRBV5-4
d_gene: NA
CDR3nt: TGTGCCAGCAGGCCTAGCGGTGGGAGCAACACTGAAGCTTTCTTT
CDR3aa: CASRPSGGSNTEAFF

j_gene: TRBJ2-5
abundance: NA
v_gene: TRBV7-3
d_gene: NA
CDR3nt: TGTGCCAGCAGCTTAAATAGCCGGGAGACCCAGTACTTC
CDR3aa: CASSLNSRETQYF

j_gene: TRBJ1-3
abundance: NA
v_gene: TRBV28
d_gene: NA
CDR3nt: TGTGCCAGCAGCATAAAAAGGGGGGGCGCTTATGGAAACACCATATATTTT
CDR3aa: CASSIKRGGAYGNTIYF

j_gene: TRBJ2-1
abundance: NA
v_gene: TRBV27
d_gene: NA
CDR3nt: TGTGCCAGCAGTTTGGAGAGGAGCTCCTACAATGAGCAGTTCTTC
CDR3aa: CASSLERSSYNEQFF

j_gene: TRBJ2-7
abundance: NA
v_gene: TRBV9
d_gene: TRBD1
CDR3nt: TGTGCCAGCAGCCCAGGGGGCACAGGAGCCTACGAGCAGTACTTC
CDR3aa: CASSPGGTGAYEQYF

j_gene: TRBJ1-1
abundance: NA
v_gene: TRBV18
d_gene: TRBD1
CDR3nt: TGTGCCAGCTCACCACCGAGGGACAGGAACACTGAAGCTTTCTTT
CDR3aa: CASSPPRDRNTEAFF

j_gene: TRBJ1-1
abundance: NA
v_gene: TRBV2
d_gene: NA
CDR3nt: TGTGCCAGCAGCAGACAGTTCACTGAAGCTTTCTTT
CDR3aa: CASSRQFTEAFF

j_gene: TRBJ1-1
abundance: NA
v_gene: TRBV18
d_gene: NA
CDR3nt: TGTGCCAGCTCGGAACAGGGGAACACTGAAGCTTTCTTT
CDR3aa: CASSEQGNTEAFF

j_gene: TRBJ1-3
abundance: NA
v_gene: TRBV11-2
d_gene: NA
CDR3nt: TGTGCCAGCAGCAGAAGCGGGAGGAACCCATCTAACTCTGGAAACACCATATATTTT
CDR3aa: CASSRSGRNPSNSGNTIYF

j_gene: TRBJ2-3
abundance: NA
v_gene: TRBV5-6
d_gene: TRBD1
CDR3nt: TGTGCCAGCAGAAGAACAGGGGCCCCGGATACGCAGTATTTT
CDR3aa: CASRRTGAPDTQYF

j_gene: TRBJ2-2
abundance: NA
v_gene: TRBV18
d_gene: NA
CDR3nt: TGTGCCAGCTCACACGACAAAATCACCGGGGAGCTGTTTTTT
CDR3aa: CASSHDKITGELFF

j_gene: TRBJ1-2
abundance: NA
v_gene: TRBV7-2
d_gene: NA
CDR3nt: TGTGCCAGCTCTCCCGGAGAAAGGAAGGTCGGCTACACCTTC
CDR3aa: CASSPGERKVGYTF

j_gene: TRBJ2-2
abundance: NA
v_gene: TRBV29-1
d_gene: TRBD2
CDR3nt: TGCAGCGTTGTTCCTAGCGGGAGTGTCAGCACCGGGGAGCTGTTTTTT
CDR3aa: CSVVPSGSVSTGELFF

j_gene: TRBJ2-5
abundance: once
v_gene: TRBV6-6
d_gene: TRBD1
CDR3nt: TGTGCCAGCAGTCCCCCAGGGGGCCAAGAGACCCAGTACTTC
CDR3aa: CASSPPGGQETQYF

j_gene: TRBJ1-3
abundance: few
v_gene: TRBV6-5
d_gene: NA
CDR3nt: TGTGCCAGCAGTTACTCAGGCAGGGATGGAAACACCATATATTTT
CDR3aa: CASSYSGRDGNTIYF

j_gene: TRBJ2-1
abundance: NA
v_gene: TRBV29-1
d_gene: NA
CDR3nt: TGCAGCGTTGTGCGTTTCTCCTACAATGAGCAGTTCTTC
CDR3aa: CSVVRFSYNEQFF

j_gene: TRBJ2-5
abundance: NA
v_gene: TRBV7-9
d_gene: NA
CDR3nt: TGTGCCAGCAGCTTAGACGCGGGAAGGGAGACCCAGTACTTC
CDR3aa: CASSLDAGRETQYF

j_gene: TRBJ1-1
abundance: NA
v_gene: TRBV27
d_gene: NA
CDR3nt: TGTGCCAGCAGTCCCCGGGACACACCTAGGGGAGCTTTCTTT
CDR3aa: CASSPRDTPRGAFF

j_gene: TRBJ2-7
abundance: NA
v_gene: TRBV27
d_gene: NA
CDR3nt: TGTGCCAGCAGTTTTGGTCCTACGCTGTACGAGCAGTACTTC
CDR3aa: CASSFGPTLYEQYF

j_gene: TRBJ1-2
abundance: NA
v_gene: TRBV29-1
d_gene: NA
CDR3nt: TGCAGCGTTGTTGTAAGCGGCTACACCTTC
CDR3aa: CSVVVSGYTF

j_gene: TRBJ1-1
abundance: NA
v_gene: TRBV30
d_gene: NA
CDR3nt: TGTGCCTGGACTTTGCTATGGAACACTGAAGCTTTCTTT
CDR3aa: CAWTLLWNTEAFF

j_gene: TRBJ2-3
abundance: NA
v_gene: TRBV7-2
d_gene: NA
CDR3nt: TGTGCCAGCAGCCTAGACAGGAGCACAGATACGCAGTATTTT
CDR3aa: CASSLDRSTDTQYF

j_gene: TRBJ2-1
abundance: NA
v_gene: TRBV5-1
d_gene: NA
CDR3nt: TGCGCCAGCAGCTTCGAGGACAATGAGCAGTTCTTC
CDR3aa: CASSFEDNEQFF

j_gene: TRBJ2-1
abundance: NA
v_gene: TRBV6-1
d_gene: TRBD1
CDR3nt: TGTGCCAGCAGTGAGGACAGGGCCGTGAGTCAGGAGCAGTTCTTC
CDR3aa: CASSEDRAVSQEQFF

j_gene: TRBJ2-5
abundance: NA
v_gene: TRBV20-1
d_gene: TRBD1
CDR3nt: TGCAGTGCGGTCAGGGGGGAGACCCAGTACTTC
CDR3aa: CSAVRGETQYF

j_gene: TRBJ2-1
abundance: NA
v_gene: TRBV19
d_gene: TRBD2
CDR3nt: TGTGCCAGTAACCTCGGGGGGACTAGCTCCTACAATGAGCAGTTCTTC
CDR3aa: CASNLGGTSSYNEQFF

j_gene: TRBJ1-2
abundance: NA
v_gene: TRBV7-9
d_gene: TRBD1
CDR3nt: TGTGTCTTGACAGGGCGTAAAGGCGGCTACACCTTC
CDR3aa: CVLTGRKGGYTF

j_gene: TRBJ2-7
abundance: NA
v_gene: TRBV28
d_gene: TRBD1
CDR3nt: TGTGCCAGCAGTGAGGGTCGCGCAGGGGGTTACTTC
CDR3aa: CASSEGRAGGYF

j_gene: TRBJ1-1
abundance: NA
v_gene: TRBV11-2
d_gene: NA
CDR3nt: TGTGCCAGCAGCTTAGATCAGAACACTGAAGCTTTCTTT
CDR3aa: CASSLDQNTEAFF

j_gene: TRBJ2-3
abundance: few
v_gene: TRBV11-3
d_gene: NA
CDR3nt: TGTGCCAGCAGCTTGGTTTCGACAGGCGGTGCATCGGATACGCAGTATTTT
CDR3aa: CASSLVSTGGASDTQYF

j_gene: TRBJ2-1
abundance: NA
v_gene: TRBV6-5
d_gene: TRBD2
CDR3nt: TGTGCCAGCACCCTGACTAGCGGGATCTCCAATGAGCAGTTCTTC
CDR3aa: CASTLTSGISNEQFF

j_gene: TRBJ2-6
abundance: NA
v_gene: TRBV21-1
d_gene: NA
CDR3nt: TGTGCCAGCAGCCGAAATGGGGCCCGAGGGGACAGGGGTTCGACTGGGGCCAACGTCCTGACTTTC
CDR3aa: CASSRNGARGDRGSTGANVLTF

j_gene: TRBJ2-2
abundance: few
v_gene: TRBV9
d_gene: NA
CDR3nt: TGTGCCAGCAGCCCAAATCCAACGAACACCGGGGAGCTGTTTTTT
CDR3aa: CASSPNPTNTGELFF

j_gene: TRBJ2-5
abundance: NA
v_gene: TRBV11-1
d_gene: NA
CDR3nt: TGTGCCAGCAGCTGGGGGCCCCAAGAGACCCAGTACTTC
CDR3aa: CASSWGPQETQYF